These 23 T cell receptor beta chains originate from one sample sequenced in a study of a mutant IDH1 vaccine in newly diagnosed glioma. No antigen has been assigned to these receptors. The repertoire was sequenced with immunoSEQ multiplex PCR; TCRdb's copy has only in-frame clones and lacks some. The table shows 60,000 to 65,000 clones, with about four fifths occurring only once. Time point of the sample: week 35, safety follow-up. Topical imiquimod accompanied each vaccine dose, which consisted of 300 ug of mutant IDH1 20-mer peptide. Sequencing used PBMCs, obtained from a glioma patient whose treatment included an IDH1 peptide vaccine. The receptors here all came from a man in his forties with glioma.

This chain uses TRBV5-1 with TRBJ1-1, with D unresolved. This CDR3 region has 11 residues. Trimming stripped 2 bases from V and 8 bases from J, with 7 bases between. Germline assignment: CDR1 SGHRS and CDR2 YFSETQ. CDR3 bases: TGCGCCAGCAGCTTTAACCGGGAAGCTTTCTTT. Translating it yields CASSFNREAFF.

The chain links TRBV19 to TRBJ2-3; no firm D call. Germline assignment: CDR1 LNHDA and CDR2 SQIVND (reference sequence). Trimming pared 9 bases from V and 1 base from J, leaving 8 bases between. This CDR3 comprises 12 residues. As DNA, the CDR3 is TGTGCCAGCTCGCGGCGCACAGATACGCAGTATTTT. It is translated as CASSRRTDTQYF.

This clone was seen once. The V and J genes are TRBV5-1 and TRBJ2-1; 8 nucleotides align to TRBD1. J gave up 3 bases and V 7 bases, and 9 bases lay outside the gene matches. The CDR3 extends over 15 amino acids. Germline lookup yields CDR1 SGHRS and CDR2 YFSETQ. The CDR3 DNA reads as TGCGCCAGCCGAGCCCCGACAGGGGTCTACAATGAGCAGTTCTTC. Protein sequence: CASRAPTGVYNEQFF.

This chain uses TRBV4-1 with TRBJ2-3; 8 bases are shared with TRBD2. V lost 0 bases, J lost 5 bases, and 7 bases stayed unmatched. This CDR3 is 16 amino acids long. Germline V gene sequence: CDR1 MGHRA, CDR2 YSYEKL. CDR3 in DNA: TGCGCCAGCAGCCAAGATGGTCGGGGGGGCTTAGATACGCAGTATTTT. Its protein product is CASSQDGRGGLDTQYF.

The J gene is TRBJ2-7, the V gene TRBV19; maybe TRBD2 (6 bases). Per the germline V gene, CDR1 is LNHDA and CDR2 is SQIVND (reference sequence). With 2 bases removed from V and 4 bases from J, the gap between germline ends came to 12 bases. This CDR3 has 14 amino acids. CDR3 nucleotides: TGTGCCAGTAGTATAAAAACAGGACTATACGAGCAGTACTTC. It translates to CASSIKTGLYEQYF.

The chain links TRBV4-3 to TRBJ1-4; TRBD1 aligns across 7 bases. J was trimmed by 3 bases and V by 0 bases; bases with no gene match: 4. This CDR3 is built from 16 residues. The germline V gene encodes CDR1 LGHNA and CDR2 YSLEER. The CDR3 DNA sequence: TGCGCCAGCAGCCAAGAGCCGACAGGGCCTAATGAAAAACTGTTTTTT. Translation gives CASSQEPTGPNEKLFF.

The chain has TRBV5-6 and TRBJ2-1; tentative D call: TRBD2 (6 bases). Between the trimmed V and J ends, which lost 1 base and 2 bases, there was a span of 10 bases. Germline assignment: CDR1 SGHDT and CDR2 YYEEEE. The CDR3 is made up of 15 amino acids. In DNA, the CDR3 is TGTGCCAGCAGCTTGCCTGGCGGGACCTACAATGAGCAGTTCTTC. Its translation is CASSLPGGTYNEQFF.

This clone was seen once. This CDR3 reads CASSSGKWDEQYF. The CDR3 DNA reads as TGTGCCAGCAGCTCTGGTAAATGGGATGAGCAGTACTTC. The chain couples TRBV7-9 to TRBJ2-7; D is unresolved. The germline CDR1 and CDR2 sequences are SEHNR and FQNEAQ (reference sequence). V dropped 4 bases and J dropped 7 bases, with 14 bases sitting between them. This CDR3 is 13 amino acids long.

V gene TRBV5-1 combines with J gene TRBJ1-5, with a weak D call TRBD1 (5 bases). Trimming shortened V by 1 base and J by 0 bases, and 8 bases separated the two germline ends. Per germline, CDR1 SGHRS and CDR2 YFSETQ. CDR3 length: 15 amino acids. DNA of the CDR3: TGCGCCAGCAGCTTGTGGGGGTATAGCAATCAGCCCCAGCATTTT. Translating gives CASSLWGYSNQPQHF.

The J gene is TRBJ1-1, the V gene TRBV15; D is undetermined. The CDR3 loop spans 15 amino acids. Germline assignment: CDR1 LNHNV and CDR2 YYDKDF (reference sequence). V gave up 1 base and J gave up 10 bases, with 19 bases separating them. CDR3 loop: CATSRAQSSIVGAFF. The DNA of the CDR3 is TGTGCCACCAGCAGAGCTCAGTCCAGTATCGTTGGAGCTTTCTTT. The complete variable domain, with remaining parts taken from reference TRBV15 and TRBJ1-1, reads DAMVIQNPRYQVTQFGKPVTLSCSQTLNHNVMYWYQQKSSQAPKLLFHYYDKDFNNEADTPDNFQSRRPNTSFCFLDIRSPGLGDTAMYLCATSRAQSSIVGAFFGQGTRLTVV.

This clone was detected only a few times. V usage is TRBV25-1 and J usage is TRBJ1-6; D remains ambiguous. Germline V gene data show CDR1 as MGHDK and CDR2 as SYGVNS. Trimming removed 1 base at V and 9 bases at J, with 10 bases between. This CDR3 has 14 residues. The CDR3 sequence: CASSESGRLSPLHF. CDR3 nucleotides: TGTGCCAGCAGTGAATCAGGACGGCTTTCACCCCTCCACTTT. Complete variable domain (other parts from reference TRBV25-1 and TRBJ1-6): EADIYQTPRYLVIGTGKKITLECSQTMGHDKMYWYQQDPGMELHLIHYSYGVNSTEKGDLSSESTVSRIRTEHFPLTLESARPSHTSQYLCASSESGRLSPLHFGNGTRLTVT.

This chain connects TRBV6-4 to TRBJ2-1; 15 nucleotides align to TRBD2. CDR3 size: 15 residues. The germline V gene has CDR1 MRHNA and CDR2 SNTAGT. V lost 6 bases to trimming and J lost 8 bases; unmatched junction nucleotides: 5. CDR3 residues: CASSRTSGGVDEQFF. The CDR3 DNA reads as TGTGCCAGCAGCCGGACTAGCGGGGGGGTAGATGAGCAGTTCTTC.

This clone was counted once. This sequence joins TRBV2 and TRBJ2-5; D unresolved. Looked up from germline, CDR1 is SNHLY and CDR2 is FYNNEI. Trimming stripped 4 bases from V and 2 bases from J, with 5 bases between. CDR3 length: 12 residues. The CDR3: CASSANQETQYF. The DNA for the CDR3 is TGTGCCAGCAGTGCTAATCAAGAGACCCAGTACTTC.

Only a few counts were recorded for this clone. The chain carries TRBV29-1 and TRBJ2-1; 8 bases are a match to TRBD2. Germline V gives CDR1 SQVTM, CDR2 ANQGSEA. The J segment lost 3 bases and the V segment lost 4 bases, leaving 2 bases of the junction unmatched. The CDR3 length is 13 residues. In nucleotides, the CDR3 is TGCAGCGTTGGAGCGGGAGTCTACAATGAGCAGTTCTTC. Its translation is CSVGAGVYNEQFF.

The V and J genes are TRBV7-2 and TRBJ2-5; D perhaps matches TRBD2 (6 bases). The end of the DNA is better explained by TRBJ2-7, so the J call may be wrong. The germline CDR1 and CDR2 sequences are SGHTA and FQGNSA. The CDR3 sequence is 14 residues long. DNA of the CDR3: TGTGCCAGCAGCTTAGGCGGGGTCTCCTACGAGCAGTACTTC. This gives the protein CASSLGGVSYEQYF.

The chain couples TRBV19 to TRBJ2-1; 9 bases align to TRBD1. V trimming: 7 bases; J trimming: 6 bases; junction bases outside the gene matches: 16. This CDR3 region has 17 residues. Germline CDR1 and CDR2: LNHDA and SQIVND (reference sequence). The CDR3 nucleotides read TGTGCCAGTATTCCCGGCCGGGACAGGGATCCTTGCAATGAGCAGTTCTTC. It is translated as CASIPGRDRDPCNEQFF.

The genes are TRBV19 and TRBJ2-2; weak D call: TRBD1 (5 bases). V was shortened by 2 bases and J by 5 bases, with 12 bases between the two germline ends. This CDR3 contains 15 residues. Germline V gene sequence: CDR1 LNHDA, CDR2 SQIVND (reference sequence). The chain's CDR3 is CASSIRGPGTGELFF. The CDR3 nucleotides read TGTGCCAGTAGTATAAGGGGTCCTGGGACCGGGGAGCTGTTTTTT.

This clone was counted once. The chain recombines TRBV5-5 with TRBJ2-5; D is uncertain. Looked up from germline, CDR1 is SGHKS and CDR2 is YYEKEE (reference sequence). Trimming took off 1 base at V and 3 bases at J, with 7 bases between the two ends. The CDR3 is 13 residues long. CDR3 sequence: CASSLWVEETQYF. The CDR3 bases are TGTGCCAGCAGCTTGTGGGTGGAAGAGACCCAGTACTTC.

This chain joins TRBV27 and TRBJ2-1; the D gene is possibly TRBD1 (6 bases). The germline gives CDR1 MNHEY, CDR2 SMNVEV (reference sequence). The CDR3 spans 15 residues. V lost 2 bases, J lost 2 bases, and 10 bases lay in between. CDR3 bases: TGTGCCAGCAGTTTAGGACAGATCACCTACAATGAGCAGTTCTTC. This codes for CASSLGQITYNEQFF.

This clone has more than one count but fewer than ten. The chain uses TRBV6-5 and TRBJ1-4; tentative D call: TRBD1 (5 bases). Germline CDR1 is MNHEY and CDR2 is SVGAGI. The CDR3 loop spans 15 amino acids. V dropped 0 bases and J dropped 5 bases, with 10 bases sitting between them. As DNA, the CDR3 is TGTGCCAGCAGTTACTCGACACAGGCGAATGAAAAACTGTTTTTT. This sequence encodes CASSYSTQANEKLFF.

This chain connects TRBV19 to TRBJ2-1; 9 bases are shared with TRBD1. Germline lookup yields CDR1 LNHDA and CDR2 SQIVND (reference sequence). This CDR3 has 15 residues. V shed 7 bases and J 4 bases; nucleotides not matched to a gene: 8. The CDR3 loop reads CASTLDRGFYNEQFF. The CDR3, as DNA: TGTGCCAGTACTCTGGACAGGGGCTTTTACAATGAGCAGTTCTTC.

J is TRBJ1-3 and V is TRBV2; D may be TRBD1 (6 bases). V gave up 10 bases and J gave up 0 bases, with 22 bases separating them. CDR3 length: 17 amino acids. The V gene's germline CDR1 is SNHLY and CDR2 FYNNEI. CDR3 sequence: CATSGSRQDISGNTIYF. The CDR3 DNA follows: TGTGCCACCTCGGGATCCAGACAGGACATCTCTGGAAACACCATATATTTT. The full variable domain, its missing parts supplied by reference TRBV2 and TRBJ1-3, is EPEVTQTPSHQVTQMGQEVILRCVPISNHLYFYWYRQILGQKVEFLVSFYNNEISEKSEIFDDQFSVERPDGSNFTLKIRSTKLEDSAMYFCATSGSRQDISGNTIYFGEGSWLTVV.

Relative to its sample, this clone is medium-sized. This sequence joins TRBV10-1 and TRBJ1-2; a weak D match, TRBD1 (6 bases). Germline values: CDR1 WNHNN, CDR2 SYGVQD (reference sequence). The ends were cut back, 11 bases at V and 2 bases at J, with 18 bases in the middle. CDR3 length: 14 residues. CDR3 amino acids: CAGTLRTANYGYTF. The CDR3 coding sequence is TGCGCCGGAACACTTCGGACAGCAAACTATGGCTACACCTTC.